This T cell receptor (beta chain) was retrieved from a study of blood T cell repertoires in COVID-19. Germline V CDR1 and CDR2: MGHRA, YSYEKL. The CDR3 extends over 16 amino acids. The V and J ends lost 4 bases and 3 bases, in that order; junction bases with no gene match: 4. As originally analysed: Estimation of nucleated cell counts relied on the amplification of reference gene primers. Assay: immunoSEQ multiplex PCR; the TCRdb copy retains only in-frame clones and omits some. The V and J calls and clone size come from that table; D and trimming were worked out from the DNA. This sample yields 110,000 to 150,000 clones, of which 80% to 90% are seen a single time; less than 3% belongs to the top ten.

The clonotype comes from a man aged 55 to 70 with active or convalescent COVID-19. The genes are TRBV4-1 and TRBJ2-1; 12 bases fit TRBD1. Sequenced input: peripheral blood. CDR3 nucleotides: TGCGCCAGCAGCCCCGGGACAGGGGGCAACTACAATGAGCAGTTCTTC. As protein: CASSPGTGGNYNEQFF.